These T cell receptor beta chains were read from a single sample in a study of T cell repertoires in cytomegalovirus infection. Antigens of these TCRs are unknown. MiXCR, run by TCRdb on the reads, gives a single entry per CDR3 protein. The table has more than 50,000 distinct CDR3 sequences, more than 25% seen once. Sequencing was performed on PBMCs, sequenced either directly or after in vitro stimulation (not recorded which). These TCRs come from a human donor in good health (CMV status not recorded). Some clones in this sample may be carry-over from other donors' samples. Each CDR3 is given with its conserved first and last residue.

CDR3 protein: CASSPHPRQGNTGELFF
J gene: TRBJ2-2
V gene: TRBV7-2

CDR3 protein: CASSQSSGTVHTQYF
J gene: TRBJ2-3
V gene: TRBV4-1

CDR3 protein: CASSIGGGLPEAFF
J gene: TRBJ1-1
V gene: TRBV19

CDR3 protein: CASRLADRSYEQYF
J gene: TRBJ2-7
V gene: TRBV6-2/TRBV6-3

CDR3 protein: CASSLAGAYEQYF
J gene: TRBJ2-7
V gene: TRBV7-6

CDR3 protein: CSARPLAGGYNEQFF
J gene: TRBJ2-1
V gene: TRBV20-1

CDR3 protein: CASSLAASVHHEQYF
J gene: TRBJ2-7
V gene: TRBV5-1

CDR3 protein: CASSSMDTEAFF
J gene: TRBJ1-1
V gene: TRBV7-4

CDR3 protein: CASSGNGLITEAFF
J gene: TRBJ1-1
V gene: TRBV5-1

CDR3 protein: CASSLGGQGWDQPQHF
J gene: TRBJ1-5
V gene: TRBV7-2

CDR3 protein: CASSEPGTPTDEQFF
J gene: TRBJ2-1
V gene: TRBV2

CDR3 protein: CASSPGNHEQYF
J gene: TRBJ2-7
V gene: TRBV18

CDR3 protein: CASSYSLTGELFF
J gene: TRBJ2-2
V gene: TRBV6-5

CDR3 protein: CASPSSARGEGDTQYF
J gene: TRBJ2-3
V gene: TRBV6-1

CDR3 protein: CASSLGIETGTYNEQFF
J gene: TRBJ2-1
V gene: TRBV5-6

CDR3 protein: CAWSDKTGFPYNEQFF
J gene: TRBJ2-1
V gene: TRBV30

CDR3 protein: CASSLRSGTGTSDEQFF
J gene: TRBJ2-1
V gene: TRBV7-9

CDR3 protein: CASTSNQPQHF
J gene: TRBJ1-5
V gene: TRBV28

CDR3 protein: CASSPQGKEGYTF
J gene: TRBJ1-2
V gene: TRBV7-2

CDR3 protein: CASSSTGETGELFF
J gene: TRBJ2-2
V gene: TRBV6-8

CDR3 protein: CASSFTGISTDTQYF
J gene: TRBJ2-3
V gene: TRBV7-2

CDR3 protein: CASSLGVSGGAQTSTDTQYF
J gene: TRBJ2-3
V gene: TRBV7-2

CDR3 protein: CAGSRDSNSNYGYTF
J gene: TRBJ1-2
V gene: TRBV2

CDR3 protein: CASTLGQASSYEQYF
J gene: TRBJ2-7
V gene: TRBV7-2

CDR3 protein: CSARWTGGFGYTF
J gene: TRBJ1-2
V gene: TRBV29-1

CDR3 protein: CASRGTGAVTEAFF
J gene: TRBJ1-1
V gene: TRBV12-3/TRBV12-4

CDR3 protein: CASRQPGQGTYEQYF
J gene: TRBJ2-7
V gene: TRBV7-8

CDR3 protein: CASSLDRSANEQFF
J gene: TRBJ2-1
V gene: TRBV7-2

CDR3 protein: CASRELESYEQYF
J gene: TRBJ2-7
V gene: TRBV7-8

CDR3 protein: CASSLTGGNSPLHF
J gene: TRBJ1-6
V gene: TRBV11-3

CDR3 protein: CASSLGQMLDGYTF
J gene: TRBJ1-2
V gene: TRBV12-3/TRBV12-4

CDR3 protein: CASSVTGNEQFF
J gene: TRBJ2-1
V gene: TRBV7-6

CDR3 protein: CASSPLAGLYEQYF
J gene: TRBJ2-7
V gene: TRBV5-5

CDR3 protein: CASSRRTDGTEAFF
J gene: TRBJ1-1
V gene: TRBV12-3/TRBV12-4

CDR3 protein: CASSHRDRVGADEKLFF
J gene: TRBJ1-4
V gene: TRBV4-1

CDR3 protein: CASSLGQSTGELFF
J gene: TRBJ2-2
V gene: TRBV7-8

CDR3 protein: CASSSIFSGANVLTF
J gene: TRBJ2-6
V gene: TRBV7-6

CDR3 protein: CASSFVGIRNSPLHF
J gene: TRBJ1-6
V gene: TRBV5-1

CDR3 protein: CASSLGDRETQYF
J gene: TRBJ2-5
V gene: TRBV5-1

CDR3 protein: CASSYLREGELFF
J gene: TRBJ2-2
V gene: TRBV6-6

CDR3 protein: CASRPQGFTEAFF
J gene: TRBJ1-1
V gene: TRBV6-6

CDR3 protein: CASSEGRSGTGYTF
J gene: TRBJ1-2
V gene: TRBV2

CDR3 protein: CSASPDGDGHTIYF
J gene: TRBJ1-3
V gene: TRBV20-1

CDR3 protein: CAIGGAAEAFF
J gene: TRBJ1-1
V gene: TRBV28

CDR3 protein: CRLGTEGWNEQFF
J gene: TRBJ2-1
V gene: TRBV20-1

CDR3 protein: CATSRPDWGTSTDTQYF
J gene: TRBJ2-3
V gene: TRBV15

CDR3 protein: CASSLGQGQGYTF
J gene: TRBJ1-2
V gene: TRBV5-1

CDR3 protein: CASSCLFPGGASGCNEQFF
J gene: TRBJ2-1
V gene: TRBV7-9

CDR3 protein: CASSLGGSATPGSCFF
J gene: TRBJ2-2
V gene: TRBV7-2

CDR3 protein: CASSFAGAAGTQYF
J gene: TRBJ2-3
V gene: TRBV12-3/TRBV12-4

CDR3 protein: CASSVGTGSYNEQFF
J gene: TRBJ2-1
V gene: TRBV19

CDR3 protein: CASSQRETQYF
J gene: TRBJ2-5
V gene: TRBV7-2

CDR3 protein: CASSPRGSRRYPDTQYF
J gene: TRBJ2-3
V gene: TRBV11-2

CDR3 protein: CASSLNRGDEQFF
J gene: TRBJ2-1
V gene: TRBV7-6

CDR3 protein: CSARRTGVETQYF
J gene: TRBJ2-5
V gene: TRBV20-1

CDR3 protein: CASSPPGRTFEKLFF
J gene: TRBJ1-4
V gene: TRBV7-2

CDR3 protein: CASSLFRTDTQYF
J gene: TRBJ2-3
V gene: TRBV7-9

CDR3 protein: CASSIGRGSYEQYF
J gene: TRBJ2-7
V gene: TRBV6-2/TRBV6-3

CDR3 protein: CSARITSSYEQYF
J gene: TRBJ2-7
V gene: TRBV20-1

CDR3 protein: CASPKGQGRMDTQYF
J gene: TRBJ2-3
V gene: TRBV2